These 19 T cell receptor beta chains were sequenced from one sample in a study of blood T cell repertoires in COVID-19. The data were produced by immunoSEQ multiplex PCR, yet TCRdb's version contains in-frame clones alone and is incomplete. The table shows approximately 180,000 clones, with around 87% occurring only once. Sample: peripheral blood. These receptors originate from a middle-aged man with active or convalescent COVID-19.

The J gene is TRBJ2-2, the V gene TRBV18; no clear D gene. This CDR3 has 15 residues. CDR1 KGHSH and CDR2 LQKENI come from the germline V gene. Between the trimmed V and J ends, which lost 6 bases and 4 bases, there was a span of 15 bases. Written as DNA, the CDR3 is TGTGCCAGCTCCAACGGTCCGGTACTCACCGGGGAGCTGTTTTTT. It translates to CASSNGPVLTGELFF. Full variable domain (rest looked up from reference TRBV18 and TRBJ2-2): NAGVMQNPRHLVRRRGQEARLRCSPMKGHSHVYWYRQLPEEGLKFMVYLQKENIIDESGMPKERFSAEFPKEGPSILRIQQVVRGDSAAYFCASSNGPVLTGELFFGEGSRLTVL.

The chain is built from TRBV6-5 and TRBJ1-4; possible D gene TRBD1, 5 bases. Trimming pared 2 bases from V and 5 bases from J, leaving 12 bases between. The CDR3 has 15 residues. Germline V gene lookup returns CDR1 MNHEY and CDR2 SVGAGI. This CDR3 is CASSYAYSGNEKLFF. The DNA for the CDR3 is TGTGCCAGCAGTTACGCGTACTCAGGGAATGAAAAACTGTTTTTT.

This chain links TRBV4-1 with TRBJ2-7; a possible D gene is TRBD1 (6 bases). Germline V gene sequence: CDR1 MGHRA, CDR2 YSYEKL. With 3 bases removed from V and 5 bases from J, the gap between germline ends came to 14 bases. The CDR3 contains 14 residues. DNA of the CDR3: TGCGCCAGCAGCCATCAGGGGATGGGTGACGAGCAGTACTTC. Amino acid sequence: CASSHQGMGDEQYF.

The chain joins TRBV6-5 to TRBJ1-4; 8 bases line up with TRBD1. There are 14 residues in the CDR3. Germline assignment: CDR1 MNHEY and CDR2 SVGAGI. With V trimmed by 6 bases and J by 7 bases, 7 bases remained unmatched. For the CDR3, the DNA is TGTGCCAGCAGGACAGGGGCTGGGAGTGAAAAACTGTTTTTT. As protein: CASRTGAGSEKLFF.

The chain uses TRBV19 and TRBJ2-3; 10 bases are a match to TRBD2. CDR1 and CDR2 (germline): LNHDA, SQIVND (reference sequence). Trimming cost V 5 bases and J 0 bases; bases outside gene matches: 8. This CDR3 has 17 residues. The CDR3 here is CASSPLASGGSTDTQYF. CDR3 bases: TGTGCCAGTAGTCCTCTCGCTAGCGGGGGTAGCACAGATACGCAGTATTTT.

CDR3 loop: CASSFILQPQHF. Here the CDR3 DNA reads TGTGCCAGCAGTTTTATCCTTCAGCCCCAGCATTTT. The V gene is TRBV27, the J gene TRBJ1-5, with unresolved D. This CDR3 is 12 amino acids long. Trimming shortened V by 3 bases and J by 6 bases, and 6 bases separated the two germline ends. Germline V gene data show CDR1 as MNHEY and CDR2 as SMNVEV (reference sequence).

This chain links TRBV10-1 with TRBJ2-1, with 7 nucleotides matching TRBD2. The CDR3 spans 15 residues. Germline V gives CDR1 WNHNN, CDR2 SYGVQD (reference sequence). Trimming took 6 bases from V and 1 from J; bases not matched to a gene: 6. The DNA of the CDR3 is TGCGCCAGCAGAAATAGCGGGTCGTCCTACAATGAGCAGTTCTTC. It encodes CASRNSGSSYNEQFF.

V usage is TRBV27 and J usage is TRBJ1-3, with 9 bases fitting TRBD1. V gave up 6 bases and J gave up 1 base; unmatched junction bases: 7. There are 16 residues in the CDR3. CDR1 and CDR2 (germline): MNHEY, SMNVEV (reference sequence). CDR3 sequence (DNA): TGTGCCAGCAGCCGAACACAGGGGGCGTCTGGAAACACCATATATTTT. Protein sequence: CASSRTQGASGNTIYF.

This chain links TRBV5-1 with TRBJ2-1; 8 bases fit TRBD2. The CDR3 spans 13 residues. The V and J ends lost 7 bases and 2 bases, in that order; junction bases with no gene match: 2. Germline CDR1 and CDR2: SGHRS and YFSETQ. Here the CDR3 reads CASQTSAYNEQFF. In DNA, the CDR3 is TGCGCCAGCCAGACTAGCGCCTACAATGAGCAGTTCTTC.

This chain links TRBV12-3 or TRBV12-4 with TRBJ2-3; unclear D gene. The germline V and J ends were trimmed by 4 bases and 6 bases, with 8 bases remaining between them. The CDR3 extends over 12 amino acids. DNA of the CDR3: TGTGCCAGCAGTTCCCCGAGGGATACGCAGTATTTT. It is translated as CASSSPRDTQYF.

This clone was seen a single time. This sequence joins TRBV7-3 and TRBJ2-3, with TRBD2 matching 11 bases. The germline V gene encodes CDR1 SGHTA and CDR2 FQGTGA. There are 16 residues in the CDR3. V trimming: 5 bases; J trimming: 8 bases; junction bases outside the gene matches: 12. The CDR3 sequence is CASSPSSGTSGLTQYF. DNA of the CDR3: TGTGCCAGCAGCCCGAGCTCTGGGACTAGCGGACTTACGCAGTATTTT.

As DNA, the CDR3 is TGTGCCAGCAGCTTCCAGGGGGGCCGGAGCGAGCAGTACTTC. Residues: CASSFQGGRSEQYF. V usage is TRBV11-2 and J usage is TRBJ2-7; weak D call: TRBD1 (7 bases). Germline V gives CDR1 SGHAT, CDR2 FQNNGV. This CDR3 is built from 14 residues. V was trimmed by 3 bases and J by 6 bases, leaving 15 bases between them.

V usage is TRBV30 and J usage is TRBJ2-5, with 9 bases aligning to TRBD2. The ends lost 1 base at V and 5 bases at J; junction bases unmatched: 11. The CDR3 has 16 amino acids. Germline V CDR1 and CDR2: GTSNPN, SVGIG (reference sequence). CDR3 amino acids: CAWSGGTSSQRETQYF. The CDR3, as DNA: TGTGCCTGGAGTGGGGGGACTAGCTCACAACGGGAGACCCAGTACTTC. The variable domain in full, with the rest retrieved from reference TRBV30 and TRBJ2-5, is SQTIHQWPATLVQPVGSPLSLECTVEGTSNPNLYWYRQAAGRGLQLLFYSVGIGQISSEVPQNLSASRPQDRQFILSSKKLLLSDSGFYLCAWSGGTSSQRETQYFGPGTRLLVL.

The chain is built from TRBV19 and TRBJ2-1, with TRBD2 matching 12 bases. Trimming cost V 4 bases and J 6 bases; bases outside gene matches: 7. The CDR3 consists of 16 residues. Looked up from germline, CDR1 is LNHDA and CDR2 is SQIVND (reference sequence). CDR3: CASSTLAGGNSNEQFF. The DNA of the CDR3 is TGTGCCAGTAGTACCCTAGCGGGGGGGAATTCCAATGAGCAGTTCTTC.

The CDR3 spells CASSPPYTGPIGYTF. CDR3 coding DNA: TGTGCCAGCAGCCCACCCTACACAGGGCCGATCGGCTACACCTTC. The rearrangement joins TRBV14 to TRBJ1-2, with a weak D call TRBD1 (6 bases). In germline, CDR1 is SGHDN, CDR2 FVKESK. This CDR3 is 15 amino acids long. V gave up 4 bases and J gave up 8 bases, with 20 bases separating them.

The CDR3 protein is CASSTPRDNYEQYF. The CDR3 DNA follows: TGTGCCAGCAGTACCCCCCGGGACAACTACGAGCAGTACTTC. The V and J genes are TRBV28 and TRBJ2-7, with a possible D match to TRBD1 (6 bases). The CDR3 is 14 residues long. Germline CDR1 reads MDHEN; CDR2 reads SYDVKM. The V end was cut by 5 bases, the J end by 3 bases, with 14 bases between.

V and J are TRBV7-3 and TRBJ2-7, with D unresolved. There are 13 residues in the CDR3. The V gene lost 3 bases and the J gene lost 2 bases, with 8 bases spanning the gap. Looked up from germline, CDR1 is SGHTA and CDR2 is FQGTGA. The CDR3 protein is CASSFGFTYEQYF. CDR3 DNA: TGTGCCAGCAGCTTCGGGTTTACCTACGAGCAGTACTTC.

The CDR3 region has the DNA TGTGCCAGCAGCCAAGATTCCGGAGGCGGCGGTGTGGAGACCCAGTACTTC. It yields the protein CASSQDSGGGGVETQYF. This rearrangement joins TRBV3-1 (or the pseudogene TRBV3-2) to TRBJ2-5, with a possible D match to TRBD2 (5 bases). The CDR3 length is 17 residues. CDR1 and CDR2 from the germline V gene are LGHDT and YNNKEL (reference sequence). V was cut by 0 bases and J by 5 bases, with 19 bases left in between.

The chain carries TRBV2 and TRBJ2-2, with no clear D. The CDR3 sequence is 13 residues long. Germline V gene lookup returns CDR1 SNHLY and CDR2 FYNNEI. V was pared by 4 bases and J by 6 bases, with 9 bases between. Here the CDR3 reads CASSGLGPGELFF. CDR3 coding DNA: TGTGCCAGCAGTGGTCTTGGGCCCGGGGAGCTGTTTTTT.